This T cell receptor beta chain was observed in a study of blood T cell repertoires in COVID-19 (dated by TCRdb to about 2020). Study-level background: Samples from collaborators originated in the United States, Italy and Spain and spanned both the acute and convalescent phases of COVID-19. Samples were obtained from the ongoing ImmuneRACE study (first 160 participants) and from about 1,300 subjects provided by 6 global collaborators. Where HLA class I and class II types were available, the types were taken from metadata supplied by the sample provider, not from assay-based typing. The material from the prospective study consisted of cDNA or gDNA derived from T cells, B-cell-depleted T cells, or PBMCs. The repertoires were released in a freely available public database intended as a resource for research on the immune response to SARS-CoV-2. Deeply sampled blood TCRbeta repertoires from subjects exposed to, actively infected with, or recovered from COVID-19 were included in the dataset. Nearly every sample came with metadata listing a de-identified subject ID, COVID-19 status, age in years and sex. Overall results and qualifications from the work: How much clinical and demographic metadata was included differed by source and by participant, and the metadata was provided uncurated.

TCRbeta CDR3 regions were amplified from genomic DNA by means of the immunoSEQ Assay, a bias-controlled multiplex PCR. The authors processed their data as follows. The number of nucleated cells in each sample was estimated by amplification of reference gene primers within the assay. To quantify the absolute abundance of each unique TCRbeta CDR3 rearrangement, sequence reads were collapsed and filtered. Productive Simpson clonality was computed per sample as the square root of Simpson's diversity index over productive rearrangements. TCRdb re-hosts the immuneACCESS table, in-frame sequences only. Its copies lack some clones; in the studies checked, an unresolved V gene accounts for under half of them, and the cause for the rest is not known. V and J calls and clone size are as listed in that table; D and trimming were resolved from the DNA. The sample table holds fewer than 200,000 clones, of which about three quarters were seen once. Around 2.8% of the sample rests with the top ten.

With regard to this clone: The specificity of this receptor is unknown. No base quality values were provided; no much bigger clone lies one nucleotide off.

Each collaborating institution followed its own protocols to collect whole blood in K2EDTA tubes. For TCRbeta analysis, collaborators shipped samples as frozen whole blood, isolated PBMCs, or DNA extracted from either of those sample types. The clonotype was recovered from a man between 65 and 85 years old with acute or convalescent COVID-19. What was sequenced was peripheral blood.

The bases are TGTGCCATCAGTGAGAGACAGGGGGACGATCAGCCCCAGCATTTT. It translates as CAISERQGDDQPQHF. This sequence uses TRBV10-3 and TRBJ1-5; 9 bases in the middle match TRBD1. Trimming removed 2 bases from V and 5 bases from J; the gene matches leave 4 bases unexplained. CDR1 ENHRY and CDR2 SYGVKD were looked up in the germline V gene. Inclusive of the bounding cysteine and phenylalanine, the CDR3 is 15 residues long. The DNA shown is the 45-base CDR3, in frame from base 1.